The rows below give T cell receptor beta chains drawn from one sample of a study of cytomegalovirus exposure and HLA in healthy donors. Profiled with immunoSEQ multiplex PCR; TCRdb holds only in-frame clones, not every one. This table holds about 83,000 clones, 81% found once. Sequencing was carried out using PBMCs. The receptors were gathered from a woman under 40 in good health and CMV-seronegative. The CDR3 runs from the conserved cysteine through the conserved F or W. Fields, in order: clone size, J gene, D gene, V gene, CDR3 protein, CDR3 DNA. D genes are given only for firm matches. Expanded clones get a size class; other rows say once, few or many, or leave the size out.

clone size: NA; J gene: TRBJ2-7; D gene: NA; V gene: TRBV19; CDR3 protein: CASSSRAGSNPYEQYF; CDR3 DNA: TGTGCCAGTAGTAGTCGAGCGGGCTCGAACCCCTACGAGCAGTACTTC
clone size: NA; J gene: TRBJ1-1; D gene: TRBD1; V gene: TRBV6-5; CDR3 protein: CASSLKGQGNTEAFF; CDR3 DNA: TGTGCCAGCAGCCTTAAAGGACAGGGGAACACTGAAGCTTTCTTT
clone size: few; J gene: TRBJ2-5; D gene: NA; V gene: TRBV9; CDR3 protein: CASSVEAGLQETQYF; CDR3 DNA: TGTGCCAGCAGCGTAGAGGCAGGGTTACAAGAGACCCAGTACTTC
clone size: NA; J gene: TRBJ1-1; D gene: NA; V gene: TRBV27; CDR3 protein: CASSNRGARSPRNTEAFF; CDR3 DNA: TGTGCCAGCAGTAATCGGGGGGCGCGGAGCCCCAGGAACACTGAAGCTTTCTTT
clone size: NA; J gene: TRBJ1-5; D gene: TRBD1; V gene: TRBV28; CDR3 protein: CASTPLGQGQNQPQHF; CDR3 DNA: TGTGCCAGCACCCCCCTCGGACAGGGGCAAAATCAGCCCCAGCATTTT
clone size: NA; J gene: TRBJ1-1; D gene: NA; V gene: TRBV28; CDR3 protein: CASSPSGGPTEAFF; CDR3 DNA: TGTGCCAGCTCCCCGTCGGGGGGCCCCACTGAAGCTTTCTTT
clone size: NA; J gene: TRBJ2-3; D gene: NA; V gene: TRBV7-3; CDR3 protein: CASSLGEIPITHF; CDR3 DNA: TGTGCCAGCAGCTTAGGAGAAATACCTATTACGCATTTT
clone size: NA; J gene: TRBJ1-1; D gene: NA; V gene: TRBV6-1; CDR3 protein: CASSPQAGRVSEAFF; CDR3 DNA: TGTGCCAGCAGCCCCCAGGCGGGGCGAGTCTCTGAAGCTTTCTTT
clone size: NA; J gene: TRBJ1-3; D gene: NA; V gene: TRBV28; CDR3 protein: CASTPGGLHSGNTIYF; CDR3 DNA: TGTGCCAGCACCCCGGGGGGCCTGCACTCTGGAAACACCATATATTTT
clone size: once; J gene: TRBJ1-1; D gene: NA; V gene: TRBV18; CDR3 protein: CASSANPGHKNTEAFF; CDR3 DNA: TGTGCCAGCTCAGCAAACCCGGGACACAAAAACACTGAAGCTTTCTTT
clone size: NA; J gene: TRBJ1-5; D gene: NA; V gene: TRBV9; CDR3 protein: CASSRGGQPQHF; CDR3 DNA: TGTGCCAGCAGCCGAGGGGGTCAGCCCCAGCATTTT
clone size: NA; J gene: TRBJ1-2; D gene: NA; V gene: TRBV14; CDR3 protein: CASSLYYVTGKSYYGYTF; CDR3 DNA: TGTGCCAGCAGCCTCTATTATGTAACAGGGAAATCCTACTATGGCTACACCTTC
clone size: NA; J gene: TRBJ2-5; D gene: NA; V gene: TRBV9; CDR3 protein: CASSVDASRRQETQYF; CDR3 DNA: TGTGCCAGCAGCGTAGATGCGAGCAGGAGGCAAGAGACCCAGTACTTC
clone size: NA; J gene: TRBJ2-3; D gene: NA; V gene: TRBV5-5; CDR3 protein: CASSFYLPDTQYF; CDR3 DNA: TGTGCCAGCAGCTTCTACCTTCCAGATACGCAGTATTTT
clone size: once; J gene: TRBJ2-1; D gene: TRBD2; V gene: TRBV5-1; CDR3 protein: CASSLEAGDGWDEQFF; CDR3 DNA: TGCGCCAGCAGCTTGGAAGCGGGAGACGGATGGGATGAGCAGTTCTTC
clone size: NA; J gene: TRBJ1-1; D gene: NA; V gene: TRBV6-5; CDR3 protein: CASSYGGSVVNTEAFF; CDR3 DNA: TGTGCCAGCAGTTACGGGGGGAGCGTGGTGAACACTGAAGCTTTCTTT
clone size: once; J gene: TRBJ2-3; D gene: NA; V gene: TRBV18; CDR3 protein: CASSPQQDTQYF; CDR3 DNA: TGTGCCAGCTCACCACAACAAGATACGCAGTATTTT
clone size: NA; J gene: TRBJ2-2; D gene: TRBD1; V gene: TRBV7-3; CDR3 protein: CASSQGTAPTGELFF; CDR3 DNA: TGTGCCAGCAGCCAGGGGACAGCACCTACCGGGGAGCTGTTTTTT
clone size: NA; J gene: TRBJ2-7; D gene: TRBD1; V gene: TRBV28; CDR3 protein: CASTSDRSKYEQYF; CDR3 DNA: TGTGCCAGCACCTCGGACAGGTCGAAGTACGAGCAGTACTTC
clone size: NA; J gene: TRBJ2-7; D gene: NA; V gene: TRBV21-1; CDR3 protein: CASSKELSTTLSYEQYF; CDR3 DNA: TGTGCCAGCAGCAAAGAATTGTCTACCACTCTCTCCTACGAGCAGTACTTC
clone size: NA; J gene: TRBJ1-1; D gene: NA; V gene: TRBV28; CDR3 protein: CASSLTGRLGTEAFF; CDR3 DNA: TGTGCCAGCAGTTTAACAGGGCGGTTGGGCACTGAAGCTTTCTTT
clone size: NA; J gene: TRBJ2-5; D gene: NA; V gene: TRBV5-4; CDR3 protein: CASSFGQQETQYF; CDR3 DNA: TGTGCCAGCAGCTTCGGACAGCAAGAGACCCAGTACTTC
clone size: NA; J gene: TRBJ1-4; D gene: TRBD1; V gene: TRBV28; CDR3 protein: CATRDRLWRNEKLFF; CDR3 DNA: TGTGCCACCCGGGACAGACTTTGGCGGAATGAAAAACTGTTTTTT
clone size: NA; J gene: TRBJ2-6; D gene: NA; V gene: TRBV5-1; CDR3 protein: CASSDRTVGANVLTF; CDR3 DNA: TGCGCCAGCAGCGATCGGACAGTTGGGGCCAACGTCCTGACTTTC
clone size: NA; J gene: TRBJ2-5; D gene: NA; V gene: TRBV11-3; CDR3 protein: CASSRDSQRETQYF; CDR3 DNA: TGTGCCAGCAGTCGGGATAGCCAGCGGGAGACCCAGTACTTC
clone size: once; J gene: TRBJ2-1; D gene: TRBD2; V gene: TRBV30; CDR3 protein: CALYASGRPNSYNEQFF; CDR3 DNA: TGTGCCTTATACGCTAGCGGGAGGCCGAACTCCTACAATGAGCAGTTCTTC
clone size: NA; J gene: TRBJ2-7; D gene: NA; V gene: TRBV5-1; CDR3 protein: CASSFSRAYEQYF; CDR3 DNA: TGCGCCAGCAGCTTCTCCAGGGCCTACGAGCAGTACTTC
clone size: NA; J gene: TRBJ1-2; D gene: NA; V gene: TRBV30; CDR3 protein: CAWRRANALQGNYGYTF; CDR3 DNA: TGTGCCTGGAGGAGGGCCAATGCCCTACAGGGCAACTATGGCTACACCTTC
clone size: NA; J gene: TRBJ1-6; D gene: NA; V gene: TRBV5-4; CDR3 protein: CATRGEDNSPLHF; CDR3 DNA: TGTGCCACCCGAGGAGAGGATAATTCACCCCTCCACTTT
clone size: NA; J gene: TRBJ2-2; D gene: TRBD2; V gene: TRBV10-3; CDR3 protein: CAITHGGVQNTGELFF; CDR3 DNA: TGTGCCATCACCCATGGGGGGGTGCAGAACACCGGGGAGCTGTTTTTT
clone size: NA; J gene: TRBJ2-2; D gene: TRBD1; V gene: TRBV19; CDR3 protein: CASSIKGSGQGFPGELFF; CDR3 DNA: TGTGCCAGTAGTATAAAAGGTTCGGGACAGGGGTTCCCCGGGGAGCTGTTTTTT
clone size: NA; J gene: TRBJ2-7; D gene: NA; V gene: TRBV19; CDR3 protein: CASSRTAFPIYEQYF; CDR3 DNA: TGTGCCAGTAGTCGGACAGCCTTCCCGATCTACGAGCAGTACTTC
clone size: NA; J gene: TRBJ1-3; D gene: NA; V gene: TRBV4-2; CDR3 protein: CASSQDGVGSGNTIYF; CDR3 DNA: TGTGCCAGCAGCCAAGATGGAGTCGGTTCTGGAAACACCATATATTTT
clone size: once; J gene: TRBJ2-2; D gene: NA; V gene: TRBV2; CDR3 protein: CASSGGGGTGELFF; CDR3 DNA: TGTGCCAGCAGTGGTGGAGGCGGGACCGGGGAGCTGTTTTTT
clone size: NA; J gene: TRBJ2-5; D gene: NA; V gene: TRBV4-1; CDR3 protein: CASSPWEGVETQYF; CDR3 DNA: TGCGCCAGCAGCCCTTGGGAAGGGGTTGAGACCCAGTACTTC
clone size: NA; J gene: TRBJ2-3; D gene: TRBD2; V gene: TRBV7-3; CDR3 protein: CASSLTGLAGADTQYF; CDR3 DNA: TGTGCCAGCAGCTTAACGGGACTAGCGGGGGCAGATACGCAGTATTTT
clone size: NA; J gene: TRBJ2-7; D gene: TRBD2; V gene: TRBV19; CDR3 protein: CASSIVLAGGIYEQYF; CDR3 DNA: TGTGCCAGTAGTATAGTACTAGCGGGAGGAATCTACGAGCAGTACTTC
clone size: NA; J gene: TRBJ2-1; D gene: TRBD2; V gene: TRBV7-8; CDR3 protein: CASSPSGSWYNEQFF; CDR3 DNA: TGTGCCAGCAGCCCTAGCGGGAGCTGGTACAATGAGCAGTTCTTC